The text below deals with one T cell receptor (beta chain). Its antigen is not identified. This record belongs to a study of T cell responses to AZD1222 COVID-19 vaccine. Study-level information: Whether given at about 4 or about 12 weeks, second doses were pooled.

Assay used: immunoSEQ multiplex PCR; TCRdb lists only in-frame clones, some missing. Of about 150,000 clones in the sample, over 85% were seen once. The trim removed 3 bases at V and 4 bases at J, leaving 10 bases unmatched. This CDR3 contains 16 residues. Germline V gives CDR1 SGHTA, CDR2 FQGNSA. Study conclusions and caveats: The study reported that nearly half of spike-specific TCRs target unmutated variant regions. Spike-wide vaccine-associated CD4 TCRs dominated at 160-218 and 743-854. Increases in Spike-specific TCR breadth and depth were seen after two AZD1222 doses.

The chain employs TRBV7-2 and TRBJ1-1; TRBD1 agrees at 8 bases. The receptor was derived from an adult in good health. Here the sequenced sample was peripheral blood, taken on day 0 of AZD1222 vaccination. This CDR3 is CASSLFAGGAFTEAFF. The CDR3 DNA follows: TGTGCCAGCAGCTTGTTTGCAGGGGGCGCGTTCACTGAAGCTTTCTTT. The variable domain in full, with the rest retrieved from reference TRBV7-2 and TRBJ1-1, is GAGVSQSPSNKVTEKGKDVELRCDPISGHTALYWYRQSLGQGLEFLIYFQGNSAPDKSGLPSDRFSAERTGGSVSTLTIQRTQQEDSAVYLCASSLFAGGAFTEAFFGQGTRLTVV.